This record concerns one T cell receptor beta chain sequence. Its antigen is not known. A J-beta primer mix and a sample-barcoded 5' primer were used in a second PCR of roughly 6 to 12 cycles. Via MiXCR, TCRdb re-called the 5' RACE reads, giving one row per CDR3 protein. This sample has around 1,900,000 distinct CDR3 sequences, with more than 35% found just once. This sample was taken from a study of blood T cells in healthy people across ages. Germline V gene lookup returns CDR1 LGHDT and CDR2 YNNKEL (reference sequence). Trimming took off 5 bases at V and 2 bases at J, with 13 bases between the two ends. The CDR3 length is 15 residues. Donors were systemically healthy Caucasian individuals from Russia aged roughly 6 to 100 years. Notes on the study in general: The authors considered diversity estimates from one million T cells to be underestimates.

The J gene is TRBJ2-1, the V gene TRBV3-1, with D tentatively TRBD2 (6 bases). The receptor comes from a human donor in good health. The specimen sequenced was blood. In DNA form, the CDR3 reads TGTGCCAGCAGCTTCTCACTAGCACCCTACAATGAGCAGTTCTTC. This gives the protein CASSFSLAPYNEQFF.